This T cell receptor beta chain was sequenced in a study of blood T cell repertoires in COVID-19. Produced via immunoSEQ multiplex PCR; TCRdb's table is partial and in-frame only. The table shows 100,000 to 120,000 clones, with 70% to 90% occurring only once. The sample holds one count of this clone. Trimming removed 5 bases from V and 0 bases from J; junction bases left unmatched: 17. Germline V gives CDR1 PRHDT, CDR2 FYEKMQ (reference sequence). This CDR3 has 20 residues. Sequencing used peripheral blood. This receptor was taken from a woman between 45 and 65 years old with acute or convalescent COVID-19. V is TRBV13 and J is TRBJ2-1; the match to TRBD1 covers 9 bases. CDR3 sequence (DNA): TGTGCCAGCAGCCCCACCGGGACAGGGCACCCTAGCGGCTCCTACAATGAGCAGTTCTTC. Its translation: CASSPTGTGHPSGSYNEQFF. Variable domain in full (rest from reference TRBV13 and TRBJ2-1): AAGVIQSPRHLIKEKRETATLKCYPIPRHDTVYWYQQGPGQDPQFLISFYEKMQSDKGSIPDRFSAQQFSDYHSELNMSSLELGDSALYFCASSPTGTGHPSGSYNEQFFGPGTRLTVL.